These 5 T cell receptor beta chains came from one sample sequenced in a study of blood T cell repertoires in COVID-19. TCRdb's copy holds only in-frame clones and misses some; the assay was immunoSEQ multiplex PCR. The table has a few hundred thousand clones, roughly nine tenths seen once. Sequencing was performed on peripheral blood. The receptors derive from a man aged 35 to 55 with acute or convalescent COVID-19.

The J gene is TRBJ1-4, the V gene TRBV3-1 (or the pseudogene TRBV3-2); possible D gene TRBD1, 6 bases. This CDR3 is built from 13 residues. Deletions cut 0 bases from V and 10 bases from J, with 9 bases between. The V gene's germline CDR1 is LGHDT and CDR2 YNNKEL (reference sequence). The CDR3 is CASSQEGGRKLFF. The CDR3 DNA sequence: TGTGCCAGCAGCCAAGAAGGGGGACGAAAACTGTTTTTT.

The chain is built from TRBV7-2 and TRBJ2-1, with a weak D call TRBD1 (6 bases). The V end lost 5 bases, the J end lost 0 bases, and 17 bases lay between the germline ends. CDR3 length equals 17 residues. The germline V gene encodes CDR1 SGHTA and CDR2 FQGNSA. The DNA of the CDR3 is TGTGCCAGCAGCCAGGGGAGCGTCCCAAGCTCCTACAATGAGCAGTTCTTC. Translating gives CASSQGSVPSSYNEQFF.

The rearrangement links TRBV28 to TRBJ1-2, with TRBD1 matching 8 bases. With V trimmed by 8 bases and J by 7 bases, 6 bases remained unmatched. This CDR3 has 12 amino acids. Germline values: CDR1 MDHEN, CDR2 SYDVKM. The CDR3 here is CASRQGRSGYTF. The CDR3 nucleotides are TGTGCCAGCCGACAGGGGAGGTCTGGCTACACCTTC.

The gene calls are TRBV27 and TRBJ2-7; TRBD2 is a possible D gene (5 bases). V was clipped by 2 bases and J by 2 bases, with 22 bases between them. CDR3 size: 18 residues. From germline, CDR1 is MNHEY and CDR2 SMNVEV (reference sequence). CDR3 nucleotides: TGTGCCAGCAGTTTAGGTTTCGGCAGCGGCCCTAAAACCTACGAGCAGTACTTC. Its translation is CASSLGFGSGPKTYEQYF.

J is TRBJ1-2 and V is TRBV6-1; 9 bases are shared with TRBD1. Germline CDR1 reads MNHNS; CDR2 reads SASEGT. The CDR3 loop spans 14 amino acids. Trimming removed 6 bases from V and 2 bases from J; junction bases left unmatched: 4. CDR3 sequence: CASRRGQGNYGYTF. CDR3 sequence (DNA): TGTGCCAGCAGACGGGGACAGGGCAACTATGGCTACACCTTC.